This entry describes one TCR beta chain. Its antigen is as yet unknown. The ends lost 4 bases at V and 6 bases at J; junction bases unmatched: 10. CDR3 length: 15 amino acids. Germline V CDR1 and CDR2: SGHRS, YFSETQ. 60 Vbeta and 13 Jbeta primers were used in PCR. Method: immunoSEQ multiplex PCR; TCRdb's copy keeps in-frame clones and lacks some. The sample lists roughly 110,000 clones; just under 70% were seen once. While unrecorded immune exposures were likely, the donors were nominally healthy when sampled. The sample originates from a study of cytomegalovirus exposure and HLA in healthy donors. Study-wide points: Exclusion applied to some V segments, including TRBV6-2 and TRBV6-3, as they were indistinguishable. The majority of CMV-associated TCR beta chains were reported as apparently HLA-restricted in a later analysis. Earlier findings revealed that most TCR beta V segments proved productive either about 87% or about 30% of the time.

This sequence joins TRBV5-1 and TRBJ1-2, with 9 bases aligning to TRBD1. The sequencing input was PBMCs. The clonotype originates from a man aged 25 to 40 in good health and CMV-seropositive. The CDR3 coding sequence is TGCGCCAGCAGCACCTCGACAGGGGGTGGTAATGGCTACACCTTC. Amino acid sequence: CASSTSTGGGNGYTF.